The present T cell receptor beta chain was sequenced within a study of blood T cell repertoires in COVID-19 (dated by TCRdb to 2018 to 2020). Broadly, across the study: Samples from collaborators originated in the United States, Italy and Spain and spanned both the acute and convalescent phases of COVID-19. The prospective study material was composed of cDNA or gDNA derived from T cells, B-cell-depleted T cells, or PBMCs. The dataset comprised deeply sampled blood TCRbeta repertoires from subjects exposed to, actively infected with, or recovered from COVID-19. The repertoires were made available in a free public database intended to serve as a resource for research on the immune response to SARS-CoV-2. Samples were obtained from the ongoing ImmuneRACE study (first 160 participants) and from 1,000 to 1,500 subjects provided by 6 global collaborators. Nearly every sample came with metadata listing a de-identified subject ID, COVID-19 status, age in years and sex. Where available, HLA class I and class II types were obtained from metadata supplied by the sample provider rather than from assay-based typing.

TCRbeta CDR3 regions were amplified from genomic DNA by means of the immunoSEQ Assay, a bias-controlled multiplex PCR. Concerning the study's data processing: Within the assay, amplification of reference gene primers was used to estimate how many nucleated cells each sample contained. Sequence reads were collapsed and filtered to measure the absolute abundance of every unique TCRbeta CDR3 rearrangement. Productive Simpson clonality was computed per sample as the square root of Simpson's diversity index over productive rearrangements. TCRdb mirrors the immuneACCESS table, restricted to in-frame sequences. Some clones are absent from its copies; in checked studies, under half trace to an unresolved V gene, and the reason for the others is unknown. V, J and clone size derive from that table, while D and trimming were established from the DNA sequence. In this sample the table shows 100,000 to 150,000 clones, 88% of which occur a single time. The top ten clones comprise around 10% of the sample.

In the case of this clone: Its antigen remains undetermined. Base qualities were left out, and no much larger clone turns up one base away.

Collaborating institutions collected whole blood in K2EDTA tubes following their own protocols. For TCRbeta analysis, collaborators shipped samples as frozen whole blood, isolated PBMCs, or DNA extracted from either of those sample types. The paper as a whole reports these results and caveats: How much clinical and demographic metadata was included differed by source and by participant, and the metadata was provided uncurated.

Taken from the germline V gene, the CDR1 and CDR2 loops are SGHRS and YFSETQ. V and J lose 2 bases and 5 bases, and a span of 13 bases separates them. The CDR3, from cysteine to phenylalanine, totals 14 residues. CDR3 DNA only is kept here, 42 bases in frame from base 1. Here the chain combines TRBV5-1 and TRBJ1-1; the D gene is perhaps TRBD1, on 5 matching bases. The sample comprised peripheral blood. This TCR was recovered from a man aged 50 to 59 with acute or convalescent COVID-19. The DNA sequence follows: TGCGCCAGCAGCTTCTATGGGGCGTGGACTGAAGCTTTCTTT. Its coded protein is CASSFYGAWTEAFF.